This TCR beta chain was retrieved from a study of cytomegalovirus exposure and HLA in healthy donors. Study-level findings and limits: Earlier analysis found most TCR beta V segments productive about 90% or about 30% of the time. Later analysis suggested links between common viral pathogens and several top significant clusters.

Researchers ran the PCR with 60 Vbeta and 13 Jbeta primers. In the original processing: A later analysis tallied about 80 million unique TCR beta chains, 9 million to 12 million of them shared. Profiling relied on immunoSEQ multiplex PCR, and the TCRdb table lists in-frame clones only, not all of them. V and J calls plus clone size are reproduced from that table; the DNA served to infer D and trimming. The sample lists around 190,000 clones; around 82% were seen once. With regard to this clone: Antigen unknown.

Trimming cost V 6 bases and J 5 bases, with 25 bases left between them. This CDR3 has 17 residues. Germline V gene data show CDR1 as SNHLY and CDR2 as FYNNEI. The clonotype originates from a man between 18 and 35 years old in good health and CMV-seronegative. V usage is TRBV2 and J usage is TRBJ1-1, with D hard to call. Sequenced: PBMCs. The CDR3 loop reads CASSDLGGRHPRTEAFF. DNA for the CDR3: TGTGCCAGCAGCGACCTCGGTGGCCGCCATCCGAGGACTGAAGCTTTCTTT.